This T cell receptor (beta chain) comes out of a study of cytomegalovirus exposure and HLA in healthy donors. Findings of the study overall: CMV serostatus was the only recorded immune exposure for donors. The study designated around 150 TCR beta chains cytomegalovirus-associated.

The PCR employed 60 Vbeta primers together with 13 Jbeta primers. Here immunoSEQ multiplex PCR was the method, and the copy in TCRdb shows in-frame clones only, minus some. The repertoire holds about 92,000 clones, with over 70% as singletons. The CDR3 is 15 amino acids. Trimming stripped 5 bases from V and 2 bases from J, with 14 bases between. The germline CDR1 and CDR2 sequences are SEHNR and FQNEAQ (reference sequence). Details on this clone: The target antigen is unknown.

The genes are TRBV7-9 and TRBJ2-3, with D possibly TRBD2 on 7 matching bases. This clonotype originated in a girl aged 2 to 9 in good health and CMV-seropositive. Specimen: PBMCs. The CDR3 DNA is TGTGCCAGCAGCCTACAGGGACTACCCACAGATACGCAGTATTTT. Translating it yields CASSLQGLPTDTQYF. Based on the CDR3 plus reference TRBV7-9 and TRBJ2-3, the full variable domain is DTGVSQNPRHKITKRGQNVTFRCDPISEHNRLYWYRQTLGQGPEFLTYFQNEAQLEKSRLLSDRFSAERPKGSFSTLEIQRTEQGDSAMYLCASSLQGLPTDTQYFGPGTRLTVL.